This section outlines one TCR beta chain sequence together with its context. The table lists this clone with a count of one. Its antigen remains undetermined. No much larger clonotype is one base removed from it; base qualities were not supplied. These data come from a study of OX40 agonist ivuxolimab in advanced cancers. Regarding the complete study: Ivuxolimab was a fully human IgG2 agonistic monoclonal antibody targeting the costimulatory receptor OX40 (CD134). Intravenous ivuxolimab was administered to patients every 2 weeks at six dose levels: 0.01, 0.1, 0.3, 1.5, 3 and 10 mg/kg. Of the 50 to 55 patients in dose escalation, about 20 had hepatocellular carcinoma, about 15 had melanoma, 9 had renal cell carcinoma and 9 had head and neck cancer. The dose-escalation cohort was around 84% male with a mean age of about 60 years, ranging from roughly 23 to 79. Patients were allowed to have had prior anti-PD-1, anti-PD-L1 or anti-CTLA-4 therapy, and around two fifths of the dose-escalation patients had been treated with checkpoint inhibitors. Partial responses were achieved by three dose-escalation patients, of whom one had hepatocellular carcinoma and two had cutaneous melanoma. Peripheral TCRbeta sequencing aimed to test whether ivuxolimab altered TCR sequence diversity and caused clonal T-cell expansion. The paper describes the monotherapy dose-escalation part (N of about 47 patients) of the phase I trial of ivuxolimab. Findings and caveats that apply to the study as a whole: In the 0.1-3.0 mg/kg groups, partial responders were among the patients with the lowest normalized peripheral clonal expansion, particularly in CD8+ T cells. Low levels of normalized T-cell clonal expansion were also seen in some patients who did not respond. The antigen specificity of the peripheral T cells that underwent clonal expansion was not determined. At doses from 0.1 to 3.0 mg/kg, clonal expansion was seen in both CD4+ and CD8+ blood T cells between baseline and week 6. After ivuxolimab, CD8+ T cells had more expanded clones than CD4+ T cells on average.

Genomic DNA was extracted from sorted cells for sequencing of the TCRbeta CDR3 region. The immunoSEQ Assay was used for sequencing of TCRbeta CDR3 regions. Here the immuneACCESS table is served through TCRdb, limited to in-frame sequences with V and J called. Missing clones are a known gap in these copies; in checked studies unresolved V genes cover under half, and the rest lacks a known reason. The sample yields some 76,000 clones; about 93% were counted once. The ten largest clones take up 6.2% of the sample. The trial excluded patients who had a history of autoimmune disease or who were on systemic immunosuppression. In every dose cohort, peripheral blood was drawn for TCR sequencing at baseline, cycle 4 day 1, and cycle 7 day 1. The samples were taken from a phase I, first-in-human, multicenter, open-label dose-escalation trial of ivuxolimab. Adults with locally advanced or metastatic head and neck squamous cell, hepatocellular, melanoma or renal cell carcinoma were enrolled in the trial. Before TCR sequencing, CD4+ T cells and CD8+ T cells were sorted from peripheral blood as separate populations.

From the germline V gene, CDR1 is SGHTA and CDR2 is FQGNSA. V trim: 2 bases; J trim: 6 bases; unmatched bases: 7. The CDR3 holds 15 amino acids from the cysteine to the phenylalanine. Of the read, only the CDR3 DNA is kept; its 45 bases are in frame from base 1. The input for sequencing was CD4+ or CD8+ T cells sorted from blood, taken in a trial of the OX40 agonist ivuxolimab. The sequence derives from an adult with an advanced solid tumor such as melanoma, head and neck, liver or kidney cancer. The V gene is TRBV7-2 and the J gene is TRBJ2-3; 8 central bases correspond to TRBD1. The nucleotide sequence reads TGTGCCAGCAGCTTACTGGGACAGGCGTACGATACGCAGTATTTT. This translates into CASSLLGQAYDTQYF.